This T cell receptor beta chain originates from a study of graft-versus-host responses after intestinal transplantation. Study summary: Multivisceral, liver-intestinal, or isolated intestinal transplants were received by the recipients. After anti-thymocyte globulin induction, recipients took tacrolimus and steroids for three to four years.

Looked up from germline, CDR1 is SGHDN and CDR2 is FVKESK. CDR3 length: 16 amino acids. Trimming took off 0 bases at V and 4 bases at J, with 13 bases between the two ends. About this clone: Its cognate antigen is unknown.

Only in-frame clones appear in the TCRdb table, and some are missing; sequencing was by immunoSEQ multiplex PCR. Among 90,000 to 150,000 clones listed, 85% to 95% were seen once. The material was unstimulated CD8+ T cells sorted from spleen or lymph node cells, obtained before intestinal transplant. This chain links TRBV14 with TRBJ2-1; D not resolved. This receptor was taken from a human donor who received an intestinal transplant. The CDR3 DNA reads TGTGCCAGCAGCCAAGAAATTACTGGACCGTACAATGAGCAGTTCTTC. It translates to CASSQEITGPYNEQFF.